This passage covers 9 T cell receptor beta chains from one sample sequenced in a study of lymphopenia after photon versus proton radiotherapy. TCRdb's copy holds only in-frame clones and misses some; the assay was immunoSEQ multiplex PCR. The sample has more than 20,000 clones, around 84% seen once. Source: peripheral blood, taken from a patient treated with photon-based radiotherapy. The receptors derive from a man aged 35 to 55 with gastric cancer.

The chain combines TRBV5-5 with TRBJ1-2; D is perhaps TRBD1 (5 bases). The CDR3 extends over 14 amino acids. From germline, CDR1 is SGHKS and CDR2 YYEKEE (reference sequence). V was cut by 0 bases and J by 2 bases, with 8 bases left in between. CDR3 bases: TGTGCCAGCAGCTTGGAGCCAGGGAACTATGGCTACACCTTC. Translating gives CASSLEPGNYGYTF.

The chain has TRBV7-6 and TRBJ2-7, with D uncertain. CDR3 length: 13 amino acids. Germline CDR1 SGHVS, CDR2 FNYEAQ. V lost 4 bases and J lost 5, with 12 bases in between. The DNA for the CDR3 is TGTGCCAGCAGCTCCGGTCAGAGAGACGAGCAGTACTTC. Residues: CASSSGQRDEQYF.

The J gene is TRBJ2-7, the V gene TRBV7-3, with unresolved D. From germline, CDR1 is SGHTA and CDR2 FQGTGA. V was clipped by 2 bases and J by 6 bases, with 11 bases between them. The CDR3 sequence is 13 residues long. The CDR3 loop is CASSLGGRTEQYF. The CDR3 bases are TGTGCCAGCAGCTTAGGTGGACGGACCGAGCAGTACTTC.

The V call is TRBV30, the J call TRBJ1-6; D uncertain. Trimming left V 3 bases short and J 10 bases short, with 16 bases between. The CDR3 runs 14 residues. Germline assignment: CDR1 GTSNPN and CDR2 SVGIG (reference sequence). Here the CDR3 reads CAWSPDPRESPLHF. Here the CDR3 DNA reads TGTGCCTGGAGCCCGGACCCACGAGAGTCACCCCTCCACTTT.

The genes are TRBV15 and TRBJ1-2, with TRBD1 as a possible D gene (5 bases). V lost 5 bases and J 3 bases, leaving 13 bases between the germline ends. Germline CDR1 and CDR2: LNHNV and YYDKDF (reference sequence). The CDR3 is 14 residues long. The chain's CDR3 is CATSPSGFDYGYTF. CDR3 sequence (DNA): TGTGCCACCAGCCCATCAGGGTTTGACTATGGCTACACCTTC.

The rearrangement links TRBV7-2 to TRBJ2-3, with 8 bases aligning to TRBD2. The V segment lost 3 bases and the J segment 6 bases; nucleotides outside the gene matches: 5. This CDR3 comprises 14 residues. The germline gives CDR1 SGHTA, CDR2 FQGNSA. CDR3 loop: CASSLGSGMDTQYF. CDR3 DNA: TGTGCCAGCAGCTTGGGTAGCGGGATGGATACGCAGTATTTT.

This sequence joins TRBV5-4 and TRBJ2-1; D remains unclear. The CDR3 extends over 14 amino acids. The ends were cut back, 4 bases at V and 5 bases at J, with 13 bases in the middle. Germline loops: CDR1 SGHNT, CDR2 YYREEE (reference sequence). The CDR3 coding sequence is TGTGCCAGCAGCCACACGGAGATTGACAATGAGCAGTTCTTC. Protein sequence: CASSHTEIDNEQFF.

The rearrangement joins TRBV7-9 to TRBJ2-2; D ambiguous. The V end lost 10 bases, the J end lost 7 bases, and 16 bases lay between the germline ends. CDR1 SEHNR and CDR2 FQNEAQ come from the germline V gene (reference sequence). The CDR3 has 13 residues. The chain's CDR3 is CATKVVVDGELFF. CDR3 nucleotides: TGTGCCACCAAGGTGGTCGTGGACGGGGAGCTGTTTTTT.

The V call is TRBV5-1, the J call TRBJ2-7; 8 bases agree with TRBD2. The V and J ends lost 4 bases and 2 bases, in that order; junction bases with no gene match: 5. This CDR3 is 14 amino acids long. Germline lookup yields CDR1 SGHRS and CDR2 YFSETQ. The CDR3 DNA follows: TGCGCCAGCAGCCGAGCGGGGGAGACCTACGAGCAGTACTTC. Translated: CASSRAGETYEQYF.